The source of this T cell receptor (beta chain) is a study of blood T cell repertoires in COVID-19. Across the whole study: COVID-19 samples from acute and convalescent phases originated in the United States, Italy and Spain.

Original methodology: Estimation of nucleated cell counts relied on the amplification of reference gene primers. Assay: immunoSEQ multiplex PCR; the TCRdb copy retains only in-frame clones and omits some. V and J calls plus clone size are reproduced from that table; the DNA served to infer D and trimming. The sample lists some 78,000 clones; around 91% were seen once. Germline V gene lookup returns CDR1 SEHNR and CDR2 FQNEAQ (reference sequence). V shed 3 bases, J shed 5 bases, and the junction held 4 bases outside the gene matches. The CDR3 loop spans 15 amino acids. The V call is TRBV7-9, the J call TRBJ2-1; 10 bases align to TRBD1. This clonotype was obtained from a woman aged 50 to 60 in a cohort sampled during active COVID-19. Sample: peripheral blood. In nucleotides, the CDR3 is TGTGCCAGCAGCTTTAGACAGGGGGCAAACAATGAGCAGTTCTTC. Protein sequence: CASSFRQGANNEQFF.